This T cell receptor beta chain was recorded in a study of blood T cell repertoires in COVID-19 (dated by TCRdb to 2020 to 2021). With respect to the entire study: The collaborator samples originated in the United States, Italy and Spain and spanned the acute and convalescent phases of COVID-19. The prospective study material was composed of cDNA or gDNA derived from T cells, B-cell-depleted T cells, or PBMCs. The dataset comprised deeply sampled blood TCRbeta repertoires from subjects exposed to, actively infected with, or recovered from COVID-19. A freely available public database, intended as a resource for researchers studying the immune response to SARS-CoV-2, is where the repertoires were released. Samples were obtained from the ongoing ImmuneRACE study (first 160 participants) and from about 1,300 subjects provided by 6 global collaborators. Nearly every sample came with metadata listing a de-identified subject ID, COVID-19 status, age in years and sex. Where available, HLA class I and class II types were taken from metadata supplied by the sample provider and were not determined by assay-based typing. What the work shows at the level of the full study, not this receptor alone: How much clinical and demographic metadata was included differed by source and by participant, and the metadata was provided uncurated.

The immunoSEQ Assay, a bias-controlled multiplex PCR, was used to amplify TCRbeta CDR3 regions from genomic DNA. On the authors' methods: Nucleated cell counts per sample were estimated from amplification of reference gene primers within the assay. To quantify the absolute abundance of each unique TCRbeta CDR3 rearrangement, sequence reads were collapsed and filtered. For each sample, productive Simpson clonality was calculated as the square root of Simpson's diversity index across productive rearrangements. Sourced from immuneACCESS, this table was stored by TCRdb with only in-frame sequences that have V and J called. A share of the clones is absent; for the studies checked, an unresolved V gene accounts for under half, and the remainder has no known explanation. V and J calls and clone size follow that table, whereas D and trimming were derived from the DNA. The sample yields about 73,000 clones; 75% to 90% were counted once. Roughly 2.5% of the sample is taken by the ten largest.

Regarding this clone: Its antigen is currently not known. No base quality values were provided; no much bigger clone lies one nucleotide off.

Whole blood was collected in K2EDTA tubes by collaborating institutions according to the institutions' own protocols. Collaborator samples were shipped for TCRbeta analysis as frozen whole blood, isolated PBMCs, or DNA extracted from either sample type. The origin of this receptor is an elderly man with active or convalescent COVID-19. Sequenced: peripheral blood.

The DNA is TGTGCTAGTGGTTTGTTGGTACAGGGGACCCAGTACTTC. This yields the protein CASGLLVQGTQYF. The chain couples TRBV12-5 to TRBJ2-5; TRBD1 could be the D gene, as 6 bases match. V lost 2 bases and J lost 7 bases; the stretch between them is 11 bases long. Its CDR3 holds 13 amino acids, cysteine through phenylalanine. Of all the DNA, just the CDR3 is kept, 39 bases in frame from base 1. CDR1 and CDR2 (LGHNT, FRNRAP) derive from the germline V gene.